The TCR beta chain described here comes from a study of blood T cell repertoires in COVID-19. Looking at the study overall: The United States, Italy and Spain provided the acute and convalescent COVID-19 samples.

In the original processing: Amplifying reference gene primers gave estimates of nucleated cell counts. Assay used: immunoSEQ multiplex PCR; TCRdb lists only in-frame clones, some missing. V and J calls and clone size follow that table, whereas D and trimming were derived from the DNA. In the table there are about 220,000 clones, 88% of which are singletons. Material for sequencing was PBMCs or T cells enriched from blood (not recorded which). The TCR originated in a woman in her thirties or forties with acute COVID-19.

CDR3 sequence: CASSGRDGTEKLFF. As DNA, the CDR3 is TGCGCCAGCAGTGGGAGGGACGGGACTGAAAAACTGTTTTTT. The chain carries TRBV10-2 and TRBJ1-4, with D perhaps TRBD1 (5 bases). The CDR3 loop spans 14 amino acids. The V end was cut by 4 bases, the J end by 7 bases, with 13 bases between. CDR1 and CDR2 (germline): WSHSY, SAAADI.